This T cell receptor (beta chain) came from a study of monozygotic twins with inflammatory bowel disease. Study findings and constraints: Individual T cell subtypes were not distinguishable.

A 6-nucleotide sample barcode was carried by the UMIs, which template switching added. With the 5' RACE reads reprocessed, TCRdb shows one record per CDR3 protein and no DNA. The table for this sample gives fewer than 200,000 distinct CDR3 sequences. As regards this clonotype: The antigen remains undetermined.

The CDR3 extends over 14 amino acids. CDR1 and CDR2 (germline): SGHDT, YYEEEE. The sequenced material came from blood. The rearrangement uses TRBV5-6 and TRBJ2-7; the TCRdb call, TRBD1, lacks DNA for checking. This clonotype was obtained from a human donor with ulcerative colitis or Crohn's disease, or a healthy co-twin of an affected twin (not recorded which). The CDR3: CASSLGTGEYEQYF.